Listed below are T cell receptor beta chains from one sample, sequenced in a study of cytomegalovirus exposure and HLA in healthy donors. Profiling relied on immunoSEQ multiplex PCR, and the TCRdb table lists in-frame clones only, not all of them. This table holds some 67,000 clones, approximately 81% found once. Sequencing was done on a sample of PBMCs. These receptors all come from a woman under 40 in good health and CMV-seronegative. Each CDR3 is given with its conserved first and last residue. The D gene is left open where the match is weak. Clone size appears in some rows only: once, few, many, or a class for an expanded clone.

d_gene	v_gene	j_gene	abundance	CDR3aa	CDR3nt
NA	TRBV19	TRBJ2-4	NA	CASSIGSLVGVQNIQYF	TGTGCCAGTAGTATAGGATCTCTGGTCGGGGTCCAAAACATTCAGTACTTC
TRBD1	TRBV29-1	TRBJ2-5	NA	CSTRRDREQETQYF	TGCAGCACCCGTCGGGACAGGGAACAAGAGACCCAGTACTTC
TRBD2	TRBV7-9	TRBJ2-1	NA	CASGIGYGGYNEQFF	TGTGCCAGCGGGATCGGTTACGGGGGGTACAATGAGCAGTTCTTC
NA	TRBV30	TRBJ1-5	NA	CTSGGGNQPQHF	TGTACCTCGGGGGGCGGCAATCAGCCCCAGCATTTT
TRBD2	TRBV7-2	TRBJ2-1	once	CASSSQTSGGSWVQFF	TGTGCCAGCAGCTCCCAGACTAGCGGGGGTTCCTGGGTGCAGTTCTTC
NA	TRBV2	TRBJ1-1	NA	CASSPGMNTEAFF	TGTGCCAGCAGCCCAGGCATGAACACTGAAGCTTTCTTT
NA	TRBV5-4	TRBJ2-7	NA	CASSLGGFSYEQYF	TGTGCCAGCAGCTTGGGAGGGTTCTCCTACGAGCAGTACTTC
TRBD1	TRBV5-1	TRBJ1-1	NA	CASSLGTGQWEAFF	TGCGCCAGCAGCTTGGGGACAGGGCAATGGGAAGCTTTCTTT
NA	TRBV11-2	TRBJ2-3	NA	CASSLIPGGGTDTQYF	TGTGCCAGCAGCTTGATCCCGGGGGGCGGGACAGATACGCAGTATTTT
NA	TRBV5-4	TRBJ2-7	NA	CASSSPVPPYEQYF	TGTGCCAGCAGCTCCCCGGTCCCTCCCTACGAGCAGTACTTC
NA	TRBV7-2	TRBJ2-5	few	CASSWTHQETQYF	TGTGCCAGCAGCTGGACACACCAAGAGACCCAGTACTTC
TRBD1	TRBV5-1	TRBJ2-7	NA	CASSDIQGGNEQYF	TGCGCCAGCAGCGACATACAGGGGGGCAACGAGCAGTACTTC
NA	TRBV4-3	TRBJ1-3	NA	CASSQEGSGYLSGNTIYF	TGCGCCAGCAGCCAAGAAGGAAGCGGCTACCTCTCTGGAAACACCATATATTTT
NA	TRBV6-6	TRBJ1-5	NA	CASSLQGNNQPQHF	TGTGCCAGCAGCCTACAGGGAAACAATCAGCCCCAGCATTTT
TRBD2	TRBV29-1	TRBJ2-4	few	CSVAPGTSGAKNIQYF	TGCAGCGTTGCCCCTGGGACTAGCGGGGCCAAAAACATTCAGTACTTC
TRBD1	TRBV7-6	TRBJ2-5	NA	CASSLARTGRLETQYF	TGTGCCAGCAGCTTAGCCAGGACAGGGAGGCTGGAGACCCAGTACTTC
TRBD2	TRBV27	TRBJ2-7	NA	CASSYGLAGYAYEQYF	TGTGCCAGCAGTTACGGACTAGCGGGTTACGCCTACGAGCAGTACTTC
NA	TRBV19	TRBJ1-5	once	CASSILVQGQPQHF	TGTGCCAGTAGTATACTGGTACAGGGTCAGCCCCAGCATTTT
NA	TRBV10-1	TRBJ2-5	NA	CASSEYFGDNQETQYF	TGCGCCAGCAGTGAATACTTCGGGGACAACCAAGAGACCCAGTACTTC
NA	TRBV7-2	TRBJ2-7	few	CASSLAFGVGYEQYF	TGTGCCAGCAGCTTAGCTTTCGGAGTCGGCTACGAGCAGTACTTC
NA	TRBV27	TRBJ2-5	few	CASSFSRETQETQYF	TGTGCCAGCAGTTTCTCACGGGAAACTCAAGAGACCCAGTACTTC
TRBD1	TRBV5-1	TRBJ1-1	NA	CASSRGQGAPSVDTEAFF	TGCGCCAGCAGTCGGGGACAGGGGGCGCCTTCGGTGGACACTGAAGCTTTCTTT
NA	TRBV9	TRBJ1-5	NA	CASSVGSGVWGQPQHF	TGTGCCAGCAGCGTAGGGTCAGGGGTCTGGGGGCAGCCCCAGCATTTT
NA	TRBV10-3	TRBJ1-1	NA	CAITPGHQGTEAFF	TGTGCCATCACCCCCGGGCATCAGGGCACTGAAGCTTTCTTT
NA	TRBV27	TRBJ2-7	NA	CATESNEGNSYEQYF	TGTGCCACCGAATCGAATGAGGGCAACTCCTACGAGCAGTACTTC
NA	TRBV19	TRBJ1-2	few	CASSAHRANYGYTF	TGTGCCAGTAGCGCACACAGGGCTAACTATGGCTACACCTTC
TRBD1	TRBV9	TRBJ1-1	NA	CASSVSPRQGPRTEAFF	TGTGCCAGCAGCGTAAGTCCTAGACAGGGGCCTAGAACAGAAGCTTTCTTT
NA	TRBV7-9	TRBJ1-4	NA	CASSLTAGASGNEKLFF	TGTGCCAGCAGCTTAACGGCGGGGGCGTCGGGTAATGAAAAACTGTTTTTT
TRBD1	TRBV19	TRBJ1-1	NA	CASSTTGGGNTEAFF	TGTGCCAGTAGTACGACAGGGGGGGGAAACACTGAAGCTTTCTTT
NA	TRBV6-5	TRBJ2-7	NA	CASSYKAGAPYEQYF	TGTGCCAGCAGTTACAAGGCGGGGGCCCCCTACGAGCAGTACTTC
TRBD2	TRBV4-3	TRBJ2-1	NA	CASSQDSVGTNNEQFF	TGCGCCAGCAGCCAAGATAGTGTAGGGACTAACAATGAGCAGTTCTTC
NA	TRBV15	TRBJ1-5	NA	CATSRDRGVSQPQHF	TGTGCCACCAGCAGAGATCGGGGGGTGAGTCAGCCCCAGCATTTT
TRBD1	TRBV6-5	TRBJ2-7	NA	CASSYRTGTYEQYF	TGTGCCAGCAGTTACCGGACAGGTACCTACGAGCAGTACTTC
NA	TRBV19	TRBJ1-5	NA	CASSTALPQGLGNQPQHF	TGTGCCAGTAGTACCGCACTCCCACAGGGCCTGGGCAATCAGCCCCAGCATTTT
TRBD1	TRBV7-9	TRBJ2-2	NA	CASSLVQGAGELFF	TGTGCCAGCAGCTTAGTACAGGGGGCCGGGGAGCTGTTTTTT
NA	TRBV29-1	TRBJ1-2	few	CSVDQGQSYGYTF	TGCAGCGTCGACCAGGGACAAAGCTATGGCTACACCTTC
TRBD2	TRBV11-2	TRBJ2-1	NA	CASSLSGSSYNEQFF	TGTGCCAGCAGCTTAAGCGGGAGCTCCTACAATGAGCAGTTCTTC
NA	TRBV6-6	TRBJ2-7	once	CASSYLAPEPHEQYF	TGTGCCAGCAGTTACTTAGCCCCCGAACCCCACGAGCAGTACTTC
TRBD1	TRBV7-6	TRBJ1-2	NA	CASSPGTGHASNYGYTF	TGTGCCAGCAGCCCCGGGACAGGGCACGCGTCGAACTATGGCTACACCTTC
TRBD1	TRBV13	TRBJ1-2	NA	CASSLRDSTYGYTF	TGTGCCAGCAGCCTCCGGGACAGCACATATGGCTACACCTTC
NA	TRBV11-2	TRBJ1-4	NA	CASSFRDKPPYEKLFF	TGTGCCAGCAGCTTCCGGGACAAACCTCCTTATGAAAAACTGTTTTTT
NA	TRBV11-3	TRBJ2-3	NA	CASSWDLITDTQYF	TGTGCCAGCAGCTGGGACTTGATCACAGATACGCAGTATTTT
NA	TRBV6-4	TRBJ2-1	NA	CASSDSSYNEQFF	TGTGCCAGCAGTGACTCTAGCTACAATGAGCAGTTCTTC
NA	TRBV27	TRBJ2-1	NA	CASTLSYGGGHNEQFF	TGTGCCAGCACCCTCTCATATGGGGGGGGCCACAATGAGCAGTTCTTC
NA	TRBV5-1	TRBJ1-1	few	CASSGWTEENTEAFF	TGCGCCAGCAGCGGCTGGACAGAAGAGAACACTGAAGCTTTCTTT
TRBD1	TRBV6-5	TRBJ1-5	NA	CASSTDRGSNQPQHF	TGTGCCAGCAGTACGGACAGGGGGAGCAATCAGCCCCAGCATTTT
NA	TRBV7-9	TRBJ1-5	NA	CASSLEGAQPQHF	TGTGCCAGCAGCTTAGAAGGAGCTCAGCCCCAGCATTTT
TRBD1	TRBV25-1	TRBJ1-2	once	CASSEYGPTGAYGYTF	TGTGCCAGCAGTGAATATGGACCCACAGGGGCTTATGGCTACACCTTC
NA	TRBV9	TRBJ2-5	once	CASSAGSSRETQYF	TGTGCCAGCAGCGCTGGTTCGTCGCGAGAGACCCAGTACTTC
TRBD1	TRBV6-1	TRBJ1-1	NA	CASRGQPNTEAFF	TGTGCCAGCAGGGGACAGCCGAACACTGAAGCTTTCTTT
TRBD1	TRBV19	TRBJ1-1	NA	CASRVGQGWTEAFF	TGTGCCAGTAGGGTGGGACAGGGGTGGACTGAAGCTTTCTTT
TRBD1	TRBV5-4	TRBJ2-1	NA	CASSFDRGAGNEQFF	TGTGCCAGCAGCTTCGACAGGGGAGCCGGGAATGAGCAGTTCTTC
TRBD2	TRBV11-2	TRBJ2-5	NA	CASSPATGGWETQYF	TGTGCCAGCAGTCCGGCCACGGGAGGGTGGGAGACCCAGTACTTC
TRBD2	TRBV5-1	TRBJ2-3	NA	CASTLSGGSTDTQYF	TGCGCCAGCACCCTTAGCGGGGGGAGCACAGATACGCAGTATTTT
NA	TRBV6-5	TRBJ1-2	few	CASSYSSGDRGGYTF	TGTGCCAGCAGTTACTCATCGGGGGATCGAGGTGGCTACACCTTC
NA	TRBV5-1	TRBJ1-4	NA	CASSSVGGVEKLFF	TGCGCCAGCAGCTCGGTGGGGGGGGTTGAAAAACTGTTTTTT
NA	TRBV5-4	TRBJ1-6	few	CASSLSNWTGNSPLHF	TGTGCCAGCAGCTTGAGTAACTGGACTGGAAATTCACCCCTCCACTTT